This section outlines one TCR beta chain sequence together with its context. No antigen is known for it. A read error may explain this, as a much larger clone is one base away. These data come from a study of T-cell reconstitution after alpha-beta-depleted transplantation in children. Points from the study as a whole: It was newly produced T cells that mostly accounted for T-cell counts and diversity one year after transplant.

During its preparation, the TCRbeta library received unique molecular identifiers. One entry per CDR3 protein results from TCRdb running MiXCR on the PCR reads. The sample yields fewer than 350,000 distinct CDR3 sequences, over 7% seen once. The receptor was derived from a female patient younger than 10 who had a stem cell transplant for Fanconi anemia, so the T cells may come from the graft donor. This specimen consisted of peripheral blood, obtained 360 days after TCRalphabeta/CD19-depleted stem cell transplant.

The CDR3 DNA follows: TGTGCCAGCAGCTTGCAGGTCCATAGGGATGAGCAGTTCTTC. It translates to CASSLQVHRDEQFF. The chain has TRBV7-2 and TRBJ2-1; no firm D call. This CDR3 is 14 amino acids long. The germline CDR1 and CDR2 sequences are SGHTA and FQGNSA. V was trimmed by 3 bases and J by 8 bases, leaving 14 bases between them.